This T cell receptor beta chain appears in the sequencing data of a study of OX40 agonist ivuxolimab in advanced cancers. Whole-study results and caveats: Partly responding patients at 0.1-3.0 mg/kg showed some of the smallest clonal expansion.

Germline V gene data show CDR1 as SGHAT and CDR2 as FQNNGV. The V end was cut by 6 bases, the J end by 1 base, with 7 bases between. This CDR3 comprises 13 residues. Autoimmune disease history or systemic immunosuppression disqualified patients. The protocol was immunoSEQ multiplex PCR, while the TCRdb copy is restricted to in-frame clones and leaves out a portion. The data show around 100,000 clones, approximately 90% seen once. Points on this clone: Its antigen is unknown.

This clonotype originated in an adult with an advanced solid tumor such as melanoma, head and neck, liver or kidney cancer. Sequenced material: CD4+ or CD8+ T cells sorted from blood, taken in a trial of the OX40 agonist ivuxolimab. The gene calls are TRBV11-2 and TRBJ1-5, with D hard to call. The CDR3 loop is CASSKWSNQPQHF. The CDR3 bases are TGTGCCAGCAGTAAGTGGAGCAATCAGCCCCAGCATTTT.